A single sample is the source of the 18 T cell receptor beta chains below, sequenced in a study of blood T cell repertoires in COVID-19. Clones were read by immunoSEQ multiplex PCR, and TCRdb kept only the in-frame ones, dropping some. This table holds about 83,000 clones, about four fifths found once. The sequencing sample was made of peripheral blood. These receptors came from a woman older than 75 with active or convalescent COVID-19.

The CDR3: CASSFSVGAVDSEAFF. In DNA form, the CDR3 reads TGCGCCAGCAGCTTTTCAGTAGGTGCGGTGGACTCTGAAGCTTTCTTT. This sequence joins TRBV5-1 and TRBJ1-1; D unclear. This CDR3 is built from 16 residues. Between the trimmed V and J ends, which lost 2 bases and 6 bases, there was a span of 20 bases. CDR1 and CDR2 from the germline V gene are SGHRS and YFSETQ.

The chain employs TRBV7-6 and TRBJ2-2; 9 bases line up with TRBD1. The CDR3 spans 18 residues. The germline CDR1 and CDR2 sequences are SGHVS and FNYEAQ. The J segment lost 7 bases and the V segment lost 4 bases, leaving 16 bases of the junction unmatched. The CDR3 loop is CASSSLIPGQGTGGELFF. In nucleotides, the CDR3 is TGTGCCAGCAGCTCACTCATTCCGGGACAGGGCACTGGCGGGGAGCTGTTTTTT.

The genes are TRBV4-3 and TRBJ1-1; tentatively, D is TRBD1 (5 bases). This CDR3 region has 13 residues. The germline gives CDR1 LGHNA, CDR2 YSLEER. V was clipped by 6 bases and J by 1 base, with 9 bases between them. CDR3 in amino acids: CASRQTANTEAFF. The CDR3 nucleotides read TGCGCCAGCAGACAGACAGCGAACACTGAAGCTTTCTTT.

The CDR3 loop is CASSEFRDTQYF. The CDR3, as DNA: TGTGCCAGCAGTGAATTCCGGGATACGCAGTATTTT. The V and J genes are TRBV2 and TRBJ2-3; D gene unclear. Germline loops: CDR1 SNHLY, CDR2 FYNNEI. The CDR3 extends over 12 amino acids. Trimming removed 2 bases at V and 6 bases at J, with 6 bases between.

This clone showed up just a few times. The V and J genes are TRBV2 and TRBJ2-1, with TRBD2 matching over 9 bases. V was pared by 6 bases and J by 8 bases, with 8 bases of the junction left unmatched. Germline V gene lookup returns CDR1 SNHLY and CDR2 FYNNEI. CDR3 size: 14 residues. This chain's CDR3 is CASREGTSSHEQFF. The CDR3 DNA is TGTGCCAGCAGGGAGGGGACTAGCTCTCATGAGCAGTTCTTC.

The chain carries TRBV15 and TRBJ1-5; D ambiguous. V dropped 0 bases and J dropped 7 bases, with 13 bases sitting between them. Germline CDR1 reads LNHNV; CDR2 reads YYDKDF (reference sequence). The CDR3 extends over 15 amino acids. DNA for the CDR3: TGTGCCACCAGCAGAGATGAGACATTTTCACAGCCCCAGCATTTT. Residues: CATSRDETFSQPQHF.

The chain recombines TRBV2 with TRBJ1-4; no clear D. Trimming removed 8 bases from V and 4 bases from J, with 8 bases in between. Germline V gene lookup returns CDR1 SNHLY and CDR2 FYNNEI. The CDR3 runs to 12 residues. This CDR3 is CASQSGNEKLFF. CDR3 coding DNA: TGTGCCAGCCAGTCGGGTAATGAAAAACTGTTTTTT.

This clone has a handful of counts. The V call is TRBV4-3, the J call TRBJ2-1; 9 bases line up with TRBD1. V lost 4 bases to trimming and J lost 7 bases; unmatched junction nucleotides: 11. The CDR3 runs 16 residues. The V gene's germline CDR1 is LGHNA and CDR2 YSLEER. CDR3 in amino acids: CASSPHSETGGNEQFF. The CDR3, as DNA: TGCGCCAGCAGCCCCCACTCAGAGACAGGGGGGAATGAGCAGTTCTTC.

Remarks on this clone: This sample also contains other DNA sequences that code for the same CDR3. This chain uses TRBV19 with TRBJ1-1; weak D call: TRBD1 (6 bases). V was clipped by 2 bases and J by 3 bases, with 13 bases between them. CDR1 LNHDA and CDR2 SQIVND come from the germline V gene (reference sequence). The CDR3 spans 15 residues. The CDR3 sequence: CASSIMTGGHTEAFF. CDR3 in DNA: TGTGCCAGTAGTATAATGACAGGAGGCCACACTGAAGCTTTCTTT.

The J gene is TRBJ2-5, the V gene TRBV3-1 (or the pseudogene TRBV3-2), with 7 bases fitting TRBD2. V dropped 2 bases and J dropped 3; count of bases not matched to a gene: 0. This CDR3 comprises 13 residues. CDR1 is LGHDT, CDR2 YNNKEL, per germline (reference sequence). The CDR3 loop reads CASSQRGEETQYF. CDR3 nucleotides: TGTGCCAGCAGCCAACGGGGGGAAGAGACCCAGTACTTC.

This clone was counted a few times. The chain employs TRBV5-5 and TRBJ2-4; D is possibly TRBD1 (6 bases). The CDR3 is made up of 14 amino acids. Trimming removed 4 bases at V and 7 bases at J, with 15 bases between. The germline V gene encodes CDR1 SGHKS and CDR2 YYEKEE (reference sequence). The CDR3 DNA reads as TGTGCCAGCAGCGTAGTGCCAGGGGAGAACATTCAGTACTTC. Amino acids: CASSVVPGENIQYF.

This clone was detected only a few times. V and J are TRBV25-1 and TRBJ1-6; D is perhaps TRBD1 (6 bases). The CDR3 is 15 amino acids. Deletions cut 3 bases from V and 8 bases from J, with 14 bases between. Per germline, CDR1 MGHDK and CDR2 SYGVNS. The CDR3 nucleotides are TGTGCCAGCAGTGAGCACAGCCCAGGGGATTCACCCCTCCACTTT. This encodes CASSEHSPGDSPLHF.

The chain carries TRBV5-4 and TRBJ1-2; no reliable D call. Germline CDR1 is SGHNT and CDR2 is YYREEE (reference sequence). V was shortened by 0 bases and J by 3 bases, with 9 bases between the two germline ends. The CDR3 consists of 14 residues. The CDR3 is CASSLERADYGYTF. DNA of the CDR3: TGTGCCAGCAGCTTGGAGCGGGCAGACTATGGCTACACCTTC.

CDR3 in DNA: TGCGCCAGCAGCTGGGGAGATTATAGCAATCAGCCCCAGCATTTT. Translated, it gives CASSWGDYSNQPQHF. The chain is built from TRBV5-1 and TRBJ1-5; no firm D call. The V gene lost 3 bases and the J gene lost 0 bases, with 10 bases spanning the gap. Germline V gene lookup returns CDR1 SGHRS and CDR2 YFSETQ. The CDR3 runs 15 residues.

The chain links TRBV11-2 to TRBJ2-3; D gene ambiguous. V was trimmed by 3 bases and J by 0 bases, leaving 13 bases between them. The germline gives CDR1 SGHAT, CDR2 FQNNGV. CDR3 length: 16 amino acids. The DNA of the CDR3 is TGTGCCAGCAGCTTCTTAGCTAGGCGAAGCACAGATACGCAGTATTTT. As protein: CASSFLARRSTDTQYF.

This rearrangement joins TRBV14 to TRBJ2-3; perhaps TRBD2 as D (6 bases). V lost 1 base to trimming and J lost 2 bases, with 13 bases between them. The CDR3 contains 16 residues. Germline values: CDR1 SGHDN, CDR2 FVKESK. DNA of the CDR3: TGTGCCAGCAGCCAAGTATCGGGGGTTGACACAGATACGCAGTATTTT. Translating it yields CASSQVSGVDTDTQYF.

The rearrangement joins TRBV7-6 to TRBJ2-5; 12 bases line up with TRBD2. V lost 1 base to trimming and J lost 4 bases; unmatched junction nucleotides: 4. Germline V gene sequence: CDR1 SGHVS, CDR2 FNYEAQ. The CDR3 loop spans 16 amino acids. CDR3 sequence: CASSLEASGGAETQYF. The CDR3 nucleotides read TGTGCCAGCAGCTTAGAGGCTAGCGGGGGGGCAGAGACCCAGTACTTC.

This chain connects TRBV6-4 to TRBJ2-7, with D possibly being TRBD1 (5 bases). V lost 1 base, J lost 5 bases, and 12 bases lay in between. CDR1 and CDR2 (germline): MRHNA, SNTAGT. The CDR3 loop spans 14 amino acids. The CDR3 DNA follows: TGTGCCAGCAGTGACTTCAGGGTTTCAAACGAGCAGTACTTC. Its protein product is CASSDFRVSNEQYF.